One sample yielded the 25 T cell receptor beta chains listed below, sequenced in a study of T cells after posttransplantation cyclophosphamide. Generated by immunoSEQ multiplex PCR, the TCRdb table keeps only in-frame clones and is missing some. Of 2,500 to 3,500 clones detected, roughly 60% appear once; the ten largest clones hold about 14%. Cyclophosphamide on days +3 and +4 followed busulfan-fludarabine conditioning and a marrow graft. Sequencing used PBMCs, obtained 30 days after allogeneic stem cell transplant with posttransplant cyclophosphamide. All receptors come from a male patient aged 55 to 69 who received an allogeneic stem cell transplant from a related donor and was CMV-positive. The graft donor may be the source of some T cells.

This clone is a singleton in its sample. The chain carries TRBV27 and TRBJ2-5; TRBD2 agrees at 8 bases. Trimming took 8 bases from V and 5 from J; bases not matched to a gene: 10. CDR3 length equals 14 residues. Germline V gives CDR1 MNHEY, CDR2 SMNVEV (reference sequence). The CDR3 reads CASRRGGRAETQYF. The CDR3 bases are TGTGCCAGCCGCCGGGGGGGGAGGGCCGAGACCCAGTACTTC.

The chain has TRBV6-6 and TRBJ1-3, with unresolved D. Trimming stripped 7 bases from V and 0 bases from J, with 7 bases between. Germline V lookup: CDR1 MNHNY, CDR2 SVGAGI (reference sequence). The CDR3 length is 13 residues. The CDR3: CASTSHSGNTIYF. The CDR3 region has the DNA TGTGCCAGCACCAGTCACTCTGGAAACACCATATATTTT.

The chain recombines TRBV6-5 with TRBJ2-6; possible D gene TRBD2, 5 bases. The CDR3 covers 15 residues. V lost 7 bases and J 4 bases, leaving 14 bases between the germline ends. Germline V gene data show CDR1 as MNHEY and CDR2 as SVGAGI. The CDR3 sequence is CASKRLGEGANVLTF. The CDR3 DNA sequence: TGTGCCAGCAAGAGACTCGGGGAGGGGGCCAACGTCCTGACTTTC.

The rearrangement links TRBV7-4 to TRBJ1-5, with D uncertain. CDR1 and CDR2 (germline): SGHVT, SQSDAQ. CDR3 length equals 13 residues. V dropped 5 bases and J dropped 0 bases, with 5 bases sitting between them. The CDR3 is CASSRGSNQPQHF. In DNA form, the CDR3 reads TGTGCCAGCAGCCGGGGTAGCAATCAGCCCCAGCATTTT.

The rearrangement uses TRBV11-2 and TRBJ1-1, with 7 bases matching TRBD1. The CDR3 contains 16 residues. The germline V gene has CDR1 SGHAT and CDR2 FQNNGV. The junction had 18 bases not matched to a gene; V was cut back by 4 bases and J by 10 bases. This chain's CDR3 is CASSSRLSSAYRGAFF. The CDR3 DNA follows: TGTGCCAGCAGCTCCCGCCTTAGCTCGGCTTACAGGGGAGCTTTCTTT.

The chain recombines TRBV27 with TRBJ2-1; TRBD2 aligns across 9 bases. Per the germline V gene, CDR1 is MNHEY and CDR2 is SMNVEV (reference sequence). The CDR3 is 15 residues long. Losses at the gene ends were 4 bases for V and 4 bases for J; bases not matched to a gene: 5. The CDR3 nucleotides are TGTGCCAGCAGTTCCGGGACTAGCAGATACAATGAGCAGTTCTTC. Protein product: CASSSGTSRYNEQFF.

The chain uses TRBV10-2 and TRBJ1-5, with D possibly TRBD1 on 5 matching bases. The V end lost 6 bases, the J end lost 6 bases, and 9 bases lay between the germline ends. Germline V gives CDR1 WSHSY, CDR2 SAAADI. The CDR3 contains 12 residues. CDR3 sequence: CASSAQGQPQHF. CDR3 coding DNA: TGCGCCAGCAGCGCCCAGGGTCAGCCCCAGCATTTT.

This sequence joins TRBV4-3 and TRBJ2-3; D remains ambiguous. Trimming pared 0 bases from V and 6 bases from J, leaving 16 bases between. The CDR3 has 16 residues. The germline V gene encodes CDR1 LGHNA and CDR2 YSLEER. Here the CDR3 reads CASSQDYRDVTDTQYF. CDR3 DNA: TGCGCCAGCAGCCAAGATTACAGAGACGTCACGGATACGCAGTATTTT.

The chain uses TRBV9 and TRBJ2-5; TRBD2 matches at 7 bases. There are 15 residues in the CDR3. The trim removed 0 bases at V and 5 bases at J, leaving 7 bases unmatched. CDR1 is SGDLS and CDR2 is YYNGEE in the germline V gene. The CDR3 nucleotides are TGTGCCAGCAGCGTAGGTGCGGGAGTCGATGAGACCCAGTACTTC. The encoded protein is CASSVGAGVDETQYF.

This chain uses TRBV21-1 with TRBJ2-4; the table's D call, TRBD2, has no DNA check behind it. TRBV21-1 is labeled a pseudogene. The CDR3 sequence is 17 residues long. DNA of the CDR3: TGTGCCAGCAGAAAAAGGCTAGCTACAGAAAGAAAAAACATTCAGTACTTC. It translates to CASRKRLATERKNIQYF.

This clone was seen just once. This chain joins TRBV7-8 and TRBJ1-4; D possibly corresponds to TRBD1 (5 bases). This CDR3 is 15 amino acids long. The V end lost 5 bases, the J end lost 4 bases, and 14 bases lay between the germline ends. The germline gives CDR1 SGHVS, CDR2 FQNEAQ. CDR3 region: CASSRTQEDNEKLFF. As DNA, the CDR3 is TGTGCCAGCAGCCGGACACAGGAAGATAATGAAAAACTGTTTTTT. Full variable domain (rest looked up from reference TRBV7-8 and TRBJ1-4): GAGVSQSPRYKVAKRGQDVALRCDPISGHVSLFWYQQALGQGPEFLTYFQNEAQLDKSGLPSDRFFAERPEGSVSTLKIQRTQQEDSAVYLCASSRTQEDNEKLFFGSGTQLSVL.

This clone was found a few times. The rearrangement uses TRBV14 and TRBJ2-2; 13 bases agree with TRBD2. The trim removed 4 bases at V and 5 bases at J, leaving 4 bases unmatched. The CDR3 totals 16 residues. In germline, CDR1 is SGHDN, CDR2 FVKESK. The CDR3 is CASSLRLAGGTGELFF. The DNA for the CDR3 is TGTGCCAGCAGCCTAAGACTAGCGGGAGGTACCGGGGAGCTGTTTTTT.

The V gene is TRBV5-4, the J gene TRBJ1-2; TRBD1 might be the D (5 bases). Trimming took 6 bases from V and 6 from J, leaving 15 bases between them. Per germline, CDR1 SGHNT and CDR2 YYREEE (reference sequence). This CDR3 spans 13 amino acids. The CDR3 sequence is CASTSVAGHGYTF. CDR3 bases: TGTGCCAGCACCTCCGTGGCAGGGCATGGCTACACCTTC.

The sample holds a few counts of this clone. CDR3 loop: CAIRDRGEKLFF. The CDR3 bases are TGTGCCATACGGGACAGGGGGGAAAAACTGTTTTTT. The rearrangement uses TRBV10-3 and TRBJ1-4; 11 bases line up with TRBD1. V shed 9 bases and J 8 bases; nucleotides not matched to a gene: 2. The length of the CDR3 is 12 residues. The germline V gene has CDR1 ENHRY and CDR2 SYGVKD.

The genes are TRBV7-9 and TRBJ2-6; TRBD1 agrees at 7 bases. After removal of 5 bases from V and 3 bases from J, the junction contained 4 bases not matched to a gene. CDR3 length: 15 amino acids. Germline V gene sequence: CDR1 SEHNR, CDR2 FQNEAQ (reference sequence). CDR3 in DNA: TGTGCCAGCAGCCGAGGGACAGTTGGGGCCAACGTCCTGACTTTC. It is translated as CASSRGTVGANVLTF.

The chain joins TRBV20-1 to TRBJ2-5; TRBD2 aligns across 7 bases. CDR1 is DFQATT and CDR2 is SNEGSKA in the germline V gene (reference sequence). Trimming removed 6 bases from V and 7 bases from J; junction bases left unmatched: 5. This CDR3 comprises 11 residues. CDR3 nucleotides: TGCAGTGCCGAGCGGGGAGGGACCCAGTACTTC. Its protein product is CSAERGGTQYF.

The chain couples TRBV7-3 to TRBJ2-2; the match to TRBD1 covers 7 bases. The CDR3 covers 13 residues. Per the germline V gene, CDR1 is SGHTA and CDR2 is FQGTGA. With 3 bases clipped from V and 5 bases from J, the junction kept 0 bases outside the gene matches. CDR3 region: CASSLTGTGELFF. The CDR3 bases are TGTGCCAGCAGCTTGACAGGGACCGGGGAGCTGTTTTTT.

J is TRBJ1-1 and V is TRBV7-2; 7 positions match TRBD1. Germline V gene sequence: CDR1 SGHTA, CDR2 FQGNSA. Trimming cost V 5 bases and J 5 bases; bases outside gene matches: 8. The CDR3 consists of 14 residues. DNA of the CDR3: TGTGCCAGCAGCCAGGCACAGGGGAGGACTGAAGCTTTCTTT. It specifies CASSQAQGRTEAFF.

The chain couples TRBV6-1 to TRBJ2-2; 11 bases map to TRBD1. This CDR3 has 16 residues. The germline V gene encodes CDR1 MNHNS and CDR2 SASEGT. Trimming cost V 3 bases and J 5 bases; bases outside gene matches: 5. CDR3 in amino acids: CASSDSGQGVTGELFF. The CDR3 nucleotides read TGTGCCAGCAGTGATTCGGGACAGGGGGTAACCGGGGAGCTGTTTTTT.

The chain links TRBV4-2 to TRBJ1-2, with TRBD1 as a possible D gene (6 bases). The V end lost 4 bases, the J end lost 0 bases, and 12 bases lay between the germline ends. The CDR3 length is 15 residues. Germline-derived CDR1 and CDR2 are LGHNA and YNFKEQ. CDR3 sequence: CASSPSRGSNYGYTF. DNA of the CDR3: TGTGCCAGCAGCCCCTCCAGGGGTTCTAACTATGGCTACACCTTC.

This clone turned up a few times. This rearrangement joins TRBV7-2 to TRBJ2-7, with D perhaps matching TRBD2 (6 bases). Trimming shortened V by 4 bases and J by 3 bases, and 13 bases separated the two germline ends. Germline CDR1 is SGHTA and CDR2 is FQGNSA. CDR3 size: 14 residues. CDR3 residues: CASSSSTSHYEQYF. The DNA of the CDR3 is TGTGCCAGCAGCTCCTCGACTAGTCACTACGAGCAGTACTTC.

The rearrangement links TRBV6-5 to TRBJ2-5, with TRBD2 matching over 9 bases. The J call is in doubt because the DNA end fits TRBJ2-7 better. CDR1 and CDR2 (germline): MNHEY, SVGAGI. The length of the CDR3 is 15 residues. The CDR3 coding sequence is TGTGCCAGCAGACCACTAGCGGGTCCCACCTACGAGCAGTACTTC. Its protein product is CASRPLAGPTYEQYF.

This chain connects TRBV11-2 to TRBJ2-7; D is ambiguous. The CDR3 spans 15 residues. CDR1 and CDR2 (germline): SGHAT, FQNNGV. V was pared by 3 bases and J by 0 bases, with 12 bases between. CDR3 sequence reads: CASSLANYPSYEQYF. The CDR3 DNA follows: TGTGCCAGCAGCTTGGCAAATTACCCCTCCTACGAGCAGTACTTC.

The chain recombines TRBV4-1 with TRBJ1-1; D is unclear. The V end was cut by 4 bases, the J end by 6 bases, with 12 bases between. The CDR3 is 13 amino acids. Per germline, CDR1 MGHRA and CDR2 YSYEKL. The CDR3 loop reads CASSLTVWSEAFF. The CDR3 DNA is TGCGCCAGCAGCCTTACAGTGTGGTCTGAAGCTTTCTTT.

This clone was seen only a few times. The chain is built from TRBV11-1 and TRBJ2-1; 11 positions agree with TRBD1. The germline V gene encodes CDR1 SGHAT and CDR2 FQDESV (reference sequence). The CDR3 length is 14 residues. The V gene end was trimmed by 2 bases and the J gene end by 8 bases; junction bases not matched to a gene: 2. CDR3 region: CASSLPGQGDEQFF. The CDR3 coding sequence is TGTGCCAGCAGCTTACCGGGACAGGGGGATGAGCAGTTCTTC.